This is a list of T cell receptor beta chains from one sample in a study of shared clonotypes between healthy human individuals. This table comes from immunoSEQ multiplex PCR, and its TCRdb copy is limited to in-frame clones, with some not included. The sample carries over 1.4 million clones, more than 95% recorded once. The sequencing input was naive CD4+ T cells sorted from blood. The source of these receptors is a man younger than 40 in good health. Each CDR3 is given with its conserved first and last residue. The order of the fields is D gene, clone size, J gene, V gene, CDR3 DNA, CDR3 protein. The D gene is left open where the match is weak. Rows give clone size only sometimes, using once, few, many, or a class for an expanded clone.

-,-,TRBJ2-2,TRBV29-1,TGCAGCGTTGTGCTCGGGGGCCATGGCGGGGAGCTGTTTTTT,CSVVLGGHGGELFF
TRBD2,-,TRBJ2-7,TRBV28,TGTGCCAGCACCTTAGCGGGAGGGCCTTACGAGCAGTACTTC,CASTLAGGPYEQYF
-,-,TRBJ2-7,TRBV5-6,TGTGCCAGCAGCCCACTAACTCCCACCTACGAGCAGTACTTC,CASSPLTPTYEQYF
-,-,TRBJ2-1,TRBV7-6,TGTGCCAGCAGCCGAAACACCGACAATGAGCAGTTCTTC,CASSRNTDNEQFF
-,-,TRBJ2-3,TRBV7-2,TGTGCCAGCAGCTTAGGACAGACCTTGGATACGCAGTATTTT,CASSLGQTLDTQYF
-,-,TRBJ1-1,TRBV9,TGTGCCAGCAGCATACGGGTGAACACTGAAGCTTTCTTT,CASSIRVNTEAFF
-,-,TRBJ1-1,TRBV5-8,TGTGCCAGCAGCTTGGTGGGGGTTGTAGCTTTCTTT,CASSLVGVVAFF
-,-,TRBJ2-4,TRBV19,TGTGCCAGTAGGCAGGTTTCAGGGAACATTCAGTACTTC,CASRQVSGNIQYF
TRBD2,-,TRBJ2-7,TRBV4-3,TGCGCCAGCAGCCAAGCCGCGGGAGAGGCCTACGAGCAGTACTTC,CASSQAAGEAYEQYF
-,-,TRBJ2-2,TRBV7-3,TGTGCCAGCAGTTCTCTCGGGATTACCGGGGAGCTGTTTTTT,CASSSLGITGELFF
-,-,TRBJ2-5,TRBV7-3,TGTGCCAGCAGCTTAGATAAGTCCTTCGGGGCCCAGTACTTC,CASSLDKSFGAQYF
-,-,TRBJ1-1,TRBV5-1,TGCGCCAGCAGCTTGGTGGCAGGGGCCCCCACTGAAGCTTTCTTT,CASSLVAGAPTEAFF
TRBD2,-,TRBJ2-3,TRBV4-2,TGTGCCAGCAGCCAAGATCTTCGGAGGGGACTAGCGGGAGGGCCTACCACAGATACGCAGTATTTT,CASSQDLRRGLAGGPTTDTQYF
-,-,TRBJ2-7,TRBV6-6,TGTGCCAGCACCAGCCATCCCGGCTACGAGCAGTACTTC,CASTSHPGYEQYF
TRBD2,-,TRBJ2-3,TRBV11-3,TGTGCCAGCAGCTTGGGGGGGAGCACAGATACGCAGTATTTT,CASSLGGSTDTQYF
-,-,TRBJ1-4,TRBV7-9,TGTGCCAGCAGCTTATACAGCAATGAAAAACTGTTTTTT,CASSLYSNEKLFF
-,-,TRBJ2-1,TRBV15,TGTGCCACCAGCAGAGGGAGGACGCGGGCTAGCGCGGGTGAGCAGTTCTTC,CATSRGRTRASAGEQFF
-,-,TRBJ2-1,TRBV28,TGTGCCAGCAGTTTTCCCGGGGTGGCATACAATGAGCAGTTCTTC,CASSFPGVAYNEQFF
-,-,TRBJ2-7,TRBV10-3,TGTGCCATTGGTGTAGCGGACTCCCTGCTTTACGAGCAGTACTTC,CAIGVADSLLYEQYF
TRBD1,-,TRBJ2-7,TRBV5-5,TGTGCCAGCAGCCGTTACCTGGGGACAGAAGAGAACGAGCAGTACTTC,CASSRYLGTEENEQYF
TRBD2,-,TRBJ2-7,TRBV29-1,TGCAGCGTTGCCCCCGCTAGCGGGAGCAAAAACGAGCAGTACTTC,CSVAPASGSKNEQYF
TRBD2,-,TRBJ2-7,TRBV27,TGTGCCAGCAGTTCACACGGGACTAAGAGCTACGAGCAGTACTTC,CASSSHGTKSYEQYF
-,-,TRBJ2-7,TRBV5-1,TGCGCCAGCAGCTTGGGAACCCAGGGAGGCTACGAGCAGTACTTC,CASSLGTQGGYEQYF
TRBD1,-,TRBJ2-2,TRBV9,TGTGCCAGCAGCGTAGACAGGGGCTACACCGGGGAGCTGTTTTTT,CASSVDRGYTGELFF
TRBD2,-,TRBJ2-5,TRBV28,TGTGCCAGCAATCCTTATAGCGGGAGAGGTTCAGGAGAGACCCAGTACTTC,CASNPYSGRGSGETQYF
TRBD1,-,TRBJ1-4,TRBV9,TGTGCCAGCAGCACCGGGACAGGGTATGAAAAACTGTTTTTT,CASSTGTGYEKLFF
-,-,TRBJ2-7,TRBV7-9,TGTGCCAGCAGCTTACCGAGCTCCTACGAGCAGTACTTC,CASSLPSSYEQYF
-,few,TRBJ1-2,TRBV6-5,TGTGCCAGCCTTTCTGAGGGTGGCTATGGCTACACCTTC,CASLSEGGYGYTF
TRBD1,once,TRBJ2-3,TRBV9,TGTGCCAGCAGCGAGGGACAGGGGGCTATAGATACGCAGTATTTT,CASSEGQGAIDTQYF
-,-,TRBJ2-7,TRBV10-2,TGCGCCAGCACGGTTTGGGATAGGGTTAACGACGAGCAGTACTTC,CASTVWDRVNDEQYF
-,-,TRBJ1-1,TRBV27,TGTGCCAGCAGTTTATCGAAAGTGGCAGCTATAAACACTGAAGCTTTCTTT,CASSLSKVAAINTEAFF
-,-,TRBJ2-7,TRBV18,TGTGCCAGCTCACCCCTGGCAGACGAGCAGTACTTC,CASSPLADEQYF
TRBD1,-,TRBJ2-3,TRBV11-2,TGTGCCAGCAGGACCGGGACAGGGGGCTGGGATACGCAGTATTTT,CASRTGTGGWDTQYF
-,-,TRBJ2-3,TRBV28,TGTGCCAGCAGTTTCCCGGGAGTCGACACAGATACGCAGTATTTT,CASSFPGVDTDTQYF
-,once,TRBJ2-1,TRBV9,TGTGCCAGCAGCGTGGGGGTTGGTGAGCAGTTCTTC,CASSVGVGEQFF
TRBD2,-,TRBJ2-7,TRBV2,TGTGCCAGCAAGTCCCAAGCGGGAGTCAGCGAGCAGTACTTC,CASKSQAGVSEQYF
-,-,TRBJ1-2,TRBV19,TGTGCCAGTAGTATCGGACGAGGGGCCGGCTACACCTTC,CASSIGRGAGYTF
-,-,TRBJ2-3,TRBV5-1,TGCGCCAGCAGCTTGGGGACTCCGGATAAGGATACGCAGTATTTT,CASSLGTPDKDTQYF
-,-,TRBJ1-5,TRBV27,TGTGCCAGCAGTGGCGCCCCTAATCAGCCCCAGCATTTT,CASSGAPNQPQHF
-,-,TRBJ1-2,TRBV11-2,TGTGCCAGCAGCCCTGGTAACTATGGCTACACCTTC,CASSPGNYGYTF
-,once,TRBJ2-7,TRBV7-2,TGTGCCAGTTCTCGAGCATGGCAGCAGTACTTC,CASSRAWQQYF
-,-,TRBJ2-7,TRBV6-1,TGTGCCAGCAGTGAAGCGTGGCCGGACCTTCGGTACTTC,CASSEAWPDLRYF
-,-,TRBJ2-1,TRBV15,TGTGCCACCAGGGTGGACAGAAGCACCCACGAGCAGTTCTTC,CATRVDRSTHEQFF
-,-,TRBJ2-1,TRBV6-1,TGTGCCAGCATTAGGGGACCCGGGGGTCATGAGCAGTTCTTC,CASIRGPGGHEQFF
-,-,TRBJ2-7,TRBV19,TGTGCCAGTAGTATCCCCTTGGCCAAGGAGCAGTACTTC,CASSIPLAKEQYF
TRBD1,once,TRBJ1-5,TRBV30,TGTGCCTGGAGTGCACAGGGGGGTCAGCCCCAGCATTTT,CAWSAQGGQPQHF
TRBD2,-,TRBJ2-7,TRBV28,TGTGCCAGCAGTTTATCTGGGACTAGCGGGAGTTTCGGATACGAGCAGTACTTC,CASSLSGTSGSFGYEQYF
TRBD1,-,TRBJ2-4,TRBV29-1,TGCAGCGCGTCCAACAGGGGAGTAAACATTCAGTACTTC,CSASNRGVNIQYF
-,-,TRBJ2-7,TRBV4-1,TGCGCCAGCAGCCAAGATGTCCGGGGGGAAGGGGGGTCCTACGAGCAGTACTTC,CASSQDVRGEGGSYEQYF
-,-,TRBJ2-3,TRBV28,TGTGCCAGCAGTTTATCCCGTATTTTGGGATCGGCCAGGCCTGACTTTGCAGATACGCAGTATTTT,CASSLSRILGSARPDFADTQYF
TRBD2,-,TRBJ2-7,TRBV5-4,TGTGCCAGCAGCCCTTATCGGACTAGCGGGAGTCATGAGCAGTACTTC,CASSPYRTSGSHEQYF